The clone carrying this T cell receptor beta chain was seen ten or more times. What it binds is unknown. Looked up from germline, CDR1 is MNHEY and CDR2 is SVGAGI. This CDR3 has 13 amino acids. Deletions cut 8 bases from V and 5 bases from J, with 15 bases between. Uncontrolled infection, other autoimmune disease, pregnancy or lactation barred patients from enrollment. The data are from a study of T cells in Graves' hyperthyroidism and ophthalmopathy. Whole-study results and caveats: The model predicted ophthalmopathy a median roughly 6.5 months before onset. The authors' 13 V-J model separated ophthalmopathy from stable hyperthyroidism. Most clonotypes that expanded in the thyroid above 0.001 also showed up in blood.

Researchers took RNA transcripts and amplified the TCR beta CDR3 regions from them. The study used the HTBI primer set for a first-round RT-PCR of the TCR CDR3. TCRdb ran MiXCR on the multiplex PCR reads and lists one entry per CDR3 protein. Of fewer than 250,000 distinct CDR3 sequences detected, around 25% appear once; the ten largest clones hold approximately 35%. The clonotype originates from a woman aged 35 to 49 with Graves' ophthalmopathy. The rearrangement uses TRBV6-5 and TRBJ1-1, with D perhaps TRBD1 (6 bases). The sequenced material came from blood. The CDR3 protein is CASGVGGRTEAFF. The CDR3 DNA sequence: TGTGCCAGCGGCGTTGGGGGGCGTACTGAAGCTTTCTTT.